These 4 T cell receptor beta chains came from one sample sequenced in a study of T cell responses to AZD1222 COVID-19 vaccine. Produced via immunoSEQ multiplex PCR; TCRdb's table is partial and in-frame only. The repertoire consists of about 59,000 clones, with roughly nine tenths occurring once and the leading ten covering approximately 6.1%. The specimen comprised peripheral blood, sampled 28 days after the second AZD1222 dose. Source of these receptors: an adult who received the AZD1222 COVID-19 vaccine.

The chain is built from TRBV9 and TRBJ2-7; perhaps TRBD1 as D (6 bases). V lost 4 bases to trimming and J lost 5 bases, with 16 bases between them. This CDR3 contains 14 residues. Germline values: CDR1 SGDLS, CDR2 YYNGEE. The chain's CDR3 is CASSLRQVPDEQYF. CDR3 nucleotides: TGTGCCAGCAGCCTCCGACAGGTGCCAGACGAGCAGTACTTC.

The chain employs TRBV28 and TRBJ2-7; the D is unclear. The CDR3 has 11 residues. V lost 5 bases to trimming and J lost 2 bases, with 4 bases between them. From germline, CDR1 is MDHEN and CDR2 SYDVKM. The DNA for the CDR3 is TGTGCCAGCAGTGCCACCTACGAGCAGTACTTC. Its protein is CASSATYEQYF.

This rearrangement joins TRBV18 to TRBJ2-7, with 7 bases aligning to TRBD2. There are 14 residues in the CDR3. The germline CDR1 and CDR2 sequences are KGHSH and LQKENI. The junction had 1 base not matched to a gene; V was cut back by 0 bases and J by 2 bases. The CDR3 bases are TGTGCCAGCTCACCACCTCTAGCGGCCTACGAGCAGTACTTC. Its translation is CASSPPLAAYEQYF.

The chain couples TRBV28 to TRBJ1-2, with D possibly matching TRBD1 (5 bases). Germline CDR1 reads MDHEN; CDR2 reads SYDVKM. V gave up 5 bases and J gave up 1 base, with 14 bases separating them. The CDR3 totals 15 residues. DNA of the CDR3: TGTGCCAGCAGTCCCTACGGGACGAATAACTATGGCTACACCTTC. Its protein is CASSPYGTNNYGYTF.